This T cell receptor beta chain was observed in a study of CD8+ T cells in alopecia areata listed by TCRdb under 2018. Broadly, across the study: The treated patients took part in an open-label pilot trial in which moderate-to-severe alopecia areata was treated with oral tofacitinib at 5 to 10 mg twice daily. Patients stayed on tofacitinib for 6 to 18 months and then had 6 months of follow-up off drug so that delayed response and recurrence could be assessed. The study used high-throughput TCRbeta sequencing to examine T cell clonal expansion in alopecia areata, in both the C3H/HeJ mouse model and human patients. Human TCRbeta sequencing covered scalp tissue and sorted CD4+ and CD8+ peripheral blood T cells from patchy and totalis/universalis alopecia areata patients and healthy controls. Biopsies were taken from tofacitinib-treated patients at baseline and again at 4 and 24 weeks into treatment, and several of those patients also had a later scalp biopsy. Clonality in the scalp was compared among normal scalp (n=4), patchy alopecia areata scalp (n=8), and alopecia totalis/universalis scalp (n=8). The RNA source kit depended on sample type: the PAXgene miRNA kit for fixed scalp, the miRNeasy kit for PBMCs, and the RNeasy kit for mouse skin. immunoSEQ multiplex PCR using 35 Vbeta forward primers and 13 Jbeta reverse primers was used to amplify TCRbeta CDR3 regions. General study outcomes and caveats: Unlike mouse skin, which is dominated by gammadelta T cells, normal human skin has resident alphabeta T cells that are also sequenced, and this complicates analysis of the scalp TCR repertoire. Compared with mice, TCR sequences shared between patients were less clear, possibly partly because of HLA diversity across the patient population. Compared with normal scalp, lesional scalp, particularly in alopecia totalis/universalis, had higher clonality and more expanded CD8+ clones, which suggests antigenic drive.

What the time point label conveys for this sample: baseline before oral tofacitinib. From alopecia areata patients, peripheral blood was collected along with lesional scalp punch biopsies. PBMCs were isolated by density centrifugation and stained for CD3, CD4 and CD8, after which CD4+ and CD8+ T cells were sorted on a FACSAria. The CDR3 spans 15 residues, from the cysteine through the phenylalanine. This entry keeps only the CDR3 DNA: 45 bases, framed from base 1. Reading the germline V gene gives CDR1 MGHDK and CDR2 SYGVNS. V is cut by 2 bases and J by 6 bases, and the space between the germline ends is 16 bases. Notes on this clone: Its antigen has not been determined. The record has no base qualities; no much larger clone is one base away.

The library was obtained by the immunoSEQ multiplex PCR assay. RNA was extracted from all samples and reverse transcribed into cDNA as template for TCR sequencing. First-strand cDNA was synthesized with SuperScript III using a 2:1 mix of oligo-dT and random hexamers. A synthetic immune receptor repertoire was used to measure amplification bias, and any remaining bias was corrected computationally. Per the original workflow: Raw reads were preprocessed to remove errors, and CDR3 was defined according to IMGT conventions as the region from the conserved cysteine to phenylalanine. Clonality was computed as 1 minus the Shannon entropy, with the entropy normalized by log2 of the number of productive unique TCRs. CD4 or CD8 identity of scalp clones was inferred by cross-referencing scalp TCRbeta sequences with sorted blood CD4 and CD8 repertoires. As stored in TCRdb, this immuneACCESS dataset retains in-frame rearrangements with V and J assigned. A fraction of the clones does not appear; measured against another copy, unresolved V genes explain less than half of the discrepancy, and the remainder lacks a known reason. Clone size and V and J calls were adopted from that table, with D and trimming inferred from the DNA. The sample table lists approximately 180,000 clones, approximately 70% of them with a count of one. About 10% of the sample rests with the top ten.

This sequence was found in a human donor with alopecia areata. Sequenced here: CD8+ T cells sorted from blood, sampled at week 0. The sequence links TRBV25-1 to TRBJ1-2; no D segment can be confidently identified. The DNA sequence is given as TGTGCCAGCAGTGAACATTCCCCGGGAGTAGATGGCTACACCTTC. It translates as CASSEHSPGVDGYTF.